Each of the 10 T cell receptor beta chains below was sequenced from the same sample in a study of T cells in Graves' hyperthyroidism and ophthalmopathy. Using RNA transcripts as the source, TCR beta CDR3 regions were amplified. First-round RT-PCR of the TCR CDR3 relied on the HTBI primer set. A single record per CDR3 protein comes from TCRdb applying MiXCR to the multiplex PCR reads. The sample includes roughly 510,000 distinct CDR3 sequences, around 20% of them seen just once. Input material: blood. These receptors all come from a man younger than 35 with Graves' hyperthyroidism.

This clonotype has just a few counts. This chain joins TRBV5-5 and TRBJ2-2; TRBD1 aligns across 7 bases. Germline-derived CDR1 and CDR2 are SGHKS and YYEKEE (reference sequence). The CDR3 contains 15 residues. Trimming cost V 3 bases and J 1 base; bases outside gene matches: 3. DNA for the CDR3: TGTGCCAGCAGCTCACAGGGGCTGAACACCGGGGAGCTGTTTTTT. Its translation: CASSSQGLNTGELFF.

This sequence joins TRBV5-1 and TRBJ2-2; maybe TRBD2 (5 bases). The V gene's germline CDR1 is SGHRS and CDR2 YFSETQ. This CDR3 has 16 residues. Between the trimmed V and J ends, which lost 0 bases and 3 bases, there was a span of 12 bases. CDR3 sequence: CASSLAFSAYTGELFF. The CDR3 DNA reads TGCGCCAGCAGCTTGGCCTTTAGCGCCTACACCGGGGAGCTGTTTTTT.

This clonotype was seen ten or more times. V is TRBV19 and J is TRBJ1-5; the D gene is possibly TRBD1 (6 bases). CDR3 length: 12 amino acids. V was cut by 7 bases and J by 11 bases, with 15 bases left in between. Looked up from germline, CDR1 is LNHDA and CDR2 is SQIVND (reference sequence). The CDR3 DNA sequence: TGTGCCAGTAACTACAGGGAGCGGACCCAGCATTTT. Translation gives CASNYRERTQHF.

This clonotype was seen many times. This chain joins TRBV20-1 and TRBJ2-5; D tentatively fits TRBD1 or TRBD2 (5 bases each). V lost 4 bases and J 5 bases, leaving 14 bases between the germline ends. The CDR3 has 13 residues. Germline V gives CDR1 DFQATT, CDR2 SNEGSKA (reference sequence). The CDR3 loop is CSAKGPDRETQYF. For the CDR3, the DNA is TGCAGTGCTAAGGGACCCGACCGGGAGACCCAGTACTTC.

This clonotype was seen a handful of times. The V gene is TRBV20-1, the J gene TRBJ1-5; 7 bases are a match to TRBD1. Germline values: CDR1 DFQATT, CDR2 SNEGSKA (reference sequence). Losses at the gene ends were 4 bases for V and 5 bases for J; bases not matched to a gene: 8. The CDR3 is 14 residues long. The CDR3 reads CSAKEGARDQPQHF. CDR3 sequence (DNA): TGCAGTGCTAAGGAGGGGGCGCGGGATCAGCCCCAGCATTTT.

In its sample, this clonotype was seen a few times. V is TRBV7-8 and J is TRBJ1-4; D remains ambiguous. CDR1 and CDR2 (germline): SGHVS, FQNEAQ. The CDR3 extends over 17 amino acids. With 5 bases removed from V and 11 bases from J, the gap between germline ends came to 27 bases. CDR3 DNA sequence: TGTGCCAGCAGCCCTACGGCCGTGTCCCCACCGAGTGGGAAACTGTTTTTT. Protein sequence: CASSPTAVSPPSGKLFF.

The table lists this clonotype with a few counts. The rearrangement joins TRBV24-1 to TRBJ2-2; TRBD1 agrees at 7 bases. The CDR3 has 15 amino acids. Trimming took 5 bases from V and 4 from J; bases not matched to a gene: 6. Looked up from germline, CDR1 is KGHDR and CDR2 is SFDVKD. CDR3 region: CATSGGTARTGELFF. DNA of the CDR3: TGTGCCACCAGTGGGGGGACAGCGCGCACCGGGGAGCTGTTTTTT.

In regard to this clonotype: Just one base apart from a much larger clone, this may be a read error. The rearrangement joins TRBV6-5 to TRBJ2-7; D is possibly TRBD1 (6 bases). Germline V gene data show CDR1 as MNHEY and CDR2 as SVGAGI. The CDR3 runs to 14 residues. The CDR3 spells CSSSYSPRGDEQYF. The CDR3 DNA is TGTTCCAGCAGTTACTCCCCCAGGGGCGACGAGCAGTACTTC.

This clonotype came up many times. The V call is TRBV9, the J call TRBJ1-2; 9 bases line up with TRBD1. Losses at the gene ends were 8 bases for V and 8 bases for J; bases not matched to a gene: 7. CDR1 SGDLS and CDR2 YYNGEE come from the germline V gene. This CDR3 has 12 residues. The DNA of the CDR3 is TGTGCCAGTTCCGGGGACAGGGAAGGCTACACCTTC. As protein: CASSGDREGYTF.

This chain connects TRBV12-3 or TRBV12-4 to TRBJ1-5; the D is unclear. Trimming left V 6 bases short and J 4 bases short, with 10 bases between. The CDR3 consists of 13 residues. The CDR3 spells CASSPKMNQPQHF. CDR3 in DNA: TGTGCCAGCAGCCCCAAGATGAATCAGCCCCAGCATTTT.